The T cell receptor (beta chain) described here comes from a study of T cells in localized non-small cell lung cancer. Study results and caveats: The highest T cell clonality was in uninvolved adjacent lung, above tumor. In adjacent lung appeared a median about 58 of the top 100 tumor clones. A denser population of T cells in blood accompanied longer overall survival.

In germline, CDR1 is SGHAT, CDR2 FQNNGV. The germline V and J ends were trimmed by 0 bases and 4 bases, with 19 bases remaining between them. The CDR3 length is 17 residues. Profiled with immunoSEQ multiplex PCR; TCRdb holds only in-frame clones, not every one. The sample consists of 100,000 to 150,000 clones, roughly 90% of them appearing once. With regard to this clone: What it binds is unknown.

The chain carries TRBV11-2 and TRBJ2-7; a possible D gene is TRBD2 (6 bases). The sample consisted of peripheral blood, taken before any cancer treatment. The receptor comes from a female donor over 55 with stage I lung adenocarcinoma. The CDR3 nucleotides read TGTGCCAGCAGCTTAGATCCTAGCGCGCCCGGGATATACGAGCAGTACTTC. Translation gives CASSLDPSAPGIYEQYF.